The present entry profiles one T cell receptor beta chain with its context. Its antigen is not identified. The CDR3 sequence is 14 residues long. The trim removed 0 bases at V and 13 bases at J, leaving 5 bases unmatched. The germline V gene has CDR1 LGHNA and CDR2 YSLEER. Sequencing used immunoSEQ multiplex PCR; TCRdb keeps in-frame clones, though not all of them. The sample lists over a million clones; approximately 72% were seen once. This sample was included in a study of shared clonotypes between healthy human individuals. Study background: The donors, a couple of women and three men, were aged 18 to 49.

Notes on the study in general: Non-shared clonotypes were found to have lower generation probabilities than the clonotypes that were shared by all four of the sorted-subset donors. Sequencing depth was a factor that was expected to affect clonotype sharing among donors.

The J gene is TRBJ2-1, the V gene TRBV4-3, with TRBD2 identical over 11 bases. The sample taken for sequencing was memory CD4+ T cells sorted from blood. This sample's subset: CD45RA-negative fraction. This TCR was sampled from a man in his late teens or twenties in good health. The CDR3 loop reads CASSQDPLAGGQFF. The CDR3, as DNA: TGCGCCAGCAGCCAAGATCCCCTAGCGGGGGGTCAGTTCTTC.